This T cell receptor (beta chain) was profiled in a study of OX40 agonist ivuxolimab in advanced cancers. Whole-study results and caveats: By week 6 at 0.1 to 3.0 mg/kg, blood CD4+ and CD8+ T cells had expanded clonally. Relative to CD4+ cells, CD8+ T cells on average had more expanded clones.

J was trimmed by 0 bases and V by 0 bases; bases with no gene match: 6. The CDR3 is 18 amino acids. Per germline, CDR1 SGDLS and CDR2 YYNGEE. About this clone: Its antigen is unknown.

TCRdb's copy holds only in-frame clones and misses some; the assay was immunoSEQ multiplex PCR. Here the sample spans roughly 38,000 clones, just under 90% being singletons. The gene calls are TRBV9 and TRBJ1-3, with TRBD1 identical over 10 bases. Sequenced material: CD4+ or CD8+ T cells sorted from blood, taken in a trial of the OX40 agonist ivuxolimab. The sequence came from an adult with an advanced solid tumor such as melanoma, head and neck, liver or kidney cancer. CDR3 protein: CASSVGLGQGNSGNTIYF. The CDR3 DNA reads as TGTGCCAGCAGCGTAGGCTTGGGACAGGGGAACTCTGGAAACACCATATATTTT.